This T cell receptor beta chain was captured in a study of blood T cell repertoires in COVID-19. Study context: Sample material is recorded as cDNA or gDNA derived from T cells, B-cell-depleted T cells, or PBMCs.

As processed by the authors: Amplification of reference gene primers provided the estimated nucleated cell counts. Method: immunoSEQ multiplex PCR; TCRdb's copy keeps in-frame clones and lacks some. The V and J calls and clone size come from that table; D and trimming were worked out from the DNA. Of about 150,000 clones listed, about 80% are singletons. The V gene's germline CDR1 is ENHRY and CDR2 SYGVKD. The CDR3 contains 17 residues. J gave up 3 bases and V 0 bases, and 6 bases lay outside the gene matches. The table lists this clone with a few counts. Specimen: PBMCs or T cells enriched from blood (not recorded which). The chain recombines TRBV10-3 with TRBJ1-5; 9 bases align to TRBD1. The sequence was collected from a man aged 50 to 60 who had recovered from COVID-19. The CDR3 region is CAISESGQGPLNQPQHF. CDR3 nucleotide sequence: TGTGCCATCAGTGAGTCTGGACAGGGGCCCCTCAATCAGCCCCAGCATTTT.